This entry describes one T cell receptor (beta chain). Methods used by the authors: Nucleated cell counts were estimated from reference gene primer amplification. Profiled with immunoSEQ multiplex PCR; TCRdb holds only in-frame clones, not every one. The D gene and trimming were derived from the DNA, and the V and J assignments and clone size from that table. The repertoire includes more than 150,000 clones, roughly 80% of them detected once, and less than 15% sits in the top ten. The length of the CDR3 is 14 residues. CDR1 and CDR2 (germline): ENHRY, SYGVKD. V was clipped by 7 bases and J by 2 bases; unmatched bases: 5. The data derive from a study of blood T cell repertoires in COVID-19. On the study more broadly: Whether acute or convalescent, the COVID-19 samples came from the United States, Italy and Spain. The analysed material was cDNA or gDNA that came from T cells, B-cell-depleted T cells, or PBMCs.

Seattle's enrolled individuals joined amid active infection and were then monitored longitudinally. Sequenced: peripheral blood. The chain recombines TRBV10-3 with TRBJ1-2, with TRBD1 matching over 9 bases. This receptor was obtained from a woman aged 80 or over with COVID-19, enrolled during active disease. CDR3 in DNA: TGTGCCATCACCCCGGGACAGGGAAACTATGGCTACACCTTC. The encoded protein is CAITPGQGNYGYTF.